This paragraph reports one T cell receptor beta chain. Germline loops: CDR1 SGHRS, CDR2 YFSETQ. The CDR3 contains 13 residues. Trimming removed 4 bases at V and 6 bases at J, with 13 bases between. This entry belongs to a study of cytomegalovirus exposure and HLA in healthy donors. The PCR employed 60 Vbeta primers together with 13 Jbeta primers. The data were produced by immunoSEQ multiplex PCR, yet TCRdb's version contains in-frame clones alone and is incomplete. The sample carries some 150,000 clones, about two thirds recorded once. The specimen was PBMCs. The V call is TRBV5-1, the J call TRBJ1-2; D is unresolved. This clonotype was sampled from a woman younger than 45 in good health and CMV-seronegative. DNA of the CDR3: TGCGCCAGCAGCCCTTCGCGGAGAGATGGCTACACCTTC. This sequence encodes CASSPSRRDGYTF.